This T cell receptor (beta chain) was observed in a study of fetal regulatory T cell absence and autoimmunity. General study points: In IPEX syndrome, oligoclonal enrichment was read as supporting prenatal antigen-driven autoimmunity in the pancreas. Compared with cord blood, pancreas showed oligoclonal TCR enrichment, some clones over 95-fold.

The survey-level immunoSEQ assay was used. TCRdb's copy holds only in-frame clones and misses some; the assay was immunoSEQ multiplex PCR. The sample lists some 87,000 clones, around 72% occurring once. Concerning this clone: What it recognizes is unknown.

Germline CDR1 MNHEY, CDR2 SMNVEV (reference sequence). V was clipped by 1 base and J by 5 bases, with 14 bases between them. This CDR3 has 15 residues. Sample: pancreas tissue. This TCR was sampled from a male donor with IPEX syndrome. The rearrangement joins TRBV27 to TRBJ1-1; no reliable D call. The CDR3 sequence: CASSLYSGRKTEAFF. The DNA of the CDR3 is TGTGCCAGCAGTTTATATAGTGGCAGGAAGACTGAAGCTTTCTTT.